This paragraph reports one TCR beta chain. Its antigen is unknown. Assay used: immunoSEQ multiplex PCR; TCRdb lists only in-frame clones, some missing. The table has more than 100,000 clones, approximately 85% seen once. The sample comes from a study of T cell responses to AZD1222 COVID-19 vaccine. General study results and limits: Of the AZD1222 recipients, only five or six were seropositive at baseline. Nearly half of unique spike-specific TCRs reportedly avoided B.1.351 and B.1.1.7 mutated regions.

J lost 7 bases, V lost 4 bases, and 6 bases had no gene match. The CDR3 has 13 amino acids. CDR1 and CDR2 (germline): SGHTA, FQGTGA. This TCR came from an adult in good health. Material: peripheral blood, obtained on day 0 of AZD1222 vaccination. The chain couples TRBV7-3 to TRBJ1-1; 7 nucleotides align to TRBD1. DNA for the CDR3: TGTGCCAGCAGCTCTCACCGGGACAGTGAAGCTTTCTTT. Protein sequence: CASSSHRDSEAFF. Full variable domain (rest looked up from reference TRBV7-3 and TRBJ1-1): GAGVSQTPSNKVTEKGKYVELRCDPISGHTALYWYRQSLGQGPEFLIYFQGTGAADDSGLPNDRFFAVRPEGSVSTLKIQRTERGDSAVYLCASSSHRDSEAFFGQGTRLTVV.